What follows are 16 T cell receptor beta chains derived from one specimen sequenced in a study of Graves' ophthalmopathy and Graves' hyperthyroidism (dated by TCRdb to the late 2010s). Instrument on record: Illumina HiSeq 2000. For repertoire sequencing, the TCR beta CDR3 regions were amplified from RNA transcripts. A first-round RT-PCR used HTBI primers with the Qiagen OneStep RT-PCR kit, followed by a second-round multiplex PCR, size selection and purification. TCRdb reworked the public reads: Q25 trimming with fastp, MiXCR clone assembly, productive beta chains retained. CDR3 protein sequences are deduplicated, and each keeps its most common genes and DNA. Counted in this sample were about 640,000 distinct CDR3 sequences; about two fifths of them appeared once. The leading ten clones occupy around 3% of the sample. Sequencing was carried out using peripheral blood. Receptors were obtained from an adult man with Graves' ophthalmopathy.

About this clonotype itself: The conserved final phenylalanine or tryptophan is absent from the CDR3, which likely points to a read error. The V gene is TRBV10-3, the J gene TRBJ2-5, with 11 bases fitting TRBD1. This CDR3 is built from 14 residues. Germline assignment: CDR1 ENHRY and CDR2 SYGVKD. The V and J ends lost 8 bases and 5 bases, in that order; junction bases with no gene match: 7. The CDR3 loop is CAISRTGGRETQYL. The CDR3 DNA sequence: TGTGCCATCTCCCGGACAGGGGGCCGGGAGACCCAGTACCTC.

The chain carries TRBV7-6 and TRBJ2-7, with D tentatively TRBD1 or TRBD2 (5 bases each). The length of the CDR3 is 15 residues. Germline values: CDR1 SGHVS, CDR2 FNYEAQ. The ends were cut back, 1 base at V and 3 bases at J, with 13 bases in the middle. In DNA form, the CDR3 reads TGTGCCAGCAGCTTAGTTTGGGGGAAACTCTACGAGCAGTACTTC. Its translation: CASSLVWGKLYEQYF. Together with reference TRBV7-6 and TRBJ2-7, the CDR3 gives the full variable domain: GAGVSQSPRYKVTKRGQDVALRCDPISGHVSLYWYRQALGQGPEFLTYFNYEAQQDKSGLPNDRFSAERPEGSISTLTIQRTEQRDSAMYRCASSLVWGKLYEQYFGPGTRLTVT.

This rearrangement joins TRBV12-5 to TRBJ2-6; D perhaps matches TRBD1 (7 bases). CDR1 is LGHNT, CDR2 FRNRAP, per germline. The CDR3 consists of 19 residues. Trimming cost V 0 bases and J 4 bases, with 19 bases left between them. This CDR3 is CASGLVLRDSGPGANVLTF. The CDR3 coding sequence is TGTGCTAGTGGTTTGGTATTGCGGGACAGCGGTCCCGGGGCCAACGTCCTGACTTTC.

This clonotype was seen ten or more times. J is TRBJ1-1 and V is TRBV10-3; 8 nucleotides match TRBD1. Germline V gives CDR1 ENHRY, CDR2 SYGVKD. There are 12 residues in the CDR3. V shed 10 bases and J 5 bases; nucleotides not matched to a gene: 6. CDR3 DNA sequence: TGTGCCACCATTCGACAGGGGACTGAAGCTTTCTTT. It is translated as CATIRQGTEAFF.

The genes are TRBV2 and TRBJ2-2; D unresolved. Deletions cut 5 bases from V and 7 bases from J, with 8 bases between. Germline CDR1 is SNHLY and CDR2 is FYNNEI. The length of the CDR3 is 12 residues. CDR3 DNA sequence: TGTGCCAGCAGTATCTTAGACGGGGAGCTGTTTTTT. It codes for CASSILDGELFF.

This chain links TRBV9 with TRBJ1-3, with 8 bases fitting TRBD1. The CDR3 consists of 15 residues. Germline V gene sequence: CDR1 SGDLS, CDR2 YYNGEE. Trimming removed 3 bases from V and 8 bases from J; junction bases left unmatched: 10. In DNA, the CDR3 is TGTGCCAGCAGCGCCGGGACAGGCTATGGCTACACCATATATTTT. Translating it yields CASSAGTGYGYTIYF.

This clonotype showed up many times. The chain joins TRBV15 to TRBJ1-5; no reliable D call. Germline CDR1 LNHNV, CDR2 YYDKDF (reference sequence). V was cut by 3 bases and J by 0 bases, with 6 bases left in between. CDR3 length equals 14 residues. As DNA, the CDR3 is TGTGCCACCAGCAGGGTATTTAGCAATCAGCCCCAGCATTTT. It yields the protein CATSRVFSNQPQHF.

This clonotype was observed a few times. The rearrangement uses TRBV12-3 or TRBV12-4 and TRBJ1-2, with 8 bases aligning to TRBD1. The CDR3 totals 13 residues. V was clipped by 6 bases and J by 8 bases; unmatched bases: 8. CDR3 sequence (DNA): TGTGCCAGCAGCCTAGGACAGGGTTTAGGCTACACCTTC. It specifies CASSLGQGLGYTF.

This clonotype was detected many times. This chain connects TRBV10-3 to TRBJ2-2, with D unclear. The length of the CDR3 is 13 residues. The V gene's germline CDR1 is ENHRY and CDR2 SYGVKD. V was trimmed by 3 bases and J by 4 bases, leaving 6 bases between them. CDR3 bases: TGTGCCATCAGTGAAGGAATCACCGGGGAGCTGTTTTTT. Translation gives CAISEGITGELFF.

V gene TRBV30 combines with J gene TRBJ1-1, with D uncertain. The CDR3 is made up of 13 amino acids. V lost 0 bases to trimming and J lost 3 bases, with 8 bases between them. The germline gives CDR1 GTSNPN, CDR2 SVGIG (reference sequence). CDR3 coding DNA: TGTGCCTGGAGTGTACGAGGATACACTGAAGCTTTCTTT. Its translation: CAWSVRGYTEAFF.

Ten or more counts support this clonotype. The rearrangement links TRBV20-1 to TRBJ2-7; 7 nucleotides agree with TRBD2. CDR3 length equals 14 residues. Germline trimming cut 4 bases from V and 1 base from J; bases unmatched to any gene: 7. The germline V gene encodes CDR1 DFQATT and CDR2 SNEGSKA (reference sequence). The CDR3 loop reads CSATSAGKSYEQYF. The DNA for the CDR3 is TGCAGTGCTACTTCAGCGGGAAAATCCTACGAGCAGTACTTC.

The genes are TRBV25-1 and TRBJ1-3; D is undetermined. V was shortened by 8 bases and J by 0 bases, with 5 bases between the two germline ends. Germline V gene lookup returns CDR1 MGHDK and CDR2 SYGVNS. The CDR3 contains 12 residues. CDR3 sequence reads: CASGNSGNTIYF. For the CDR3, the DNA is TGTGCCAGCGGTAACTCTGGAAACACCATATATTTT.

The chain is built from TRBV25-1 and TRBJ2-5; tentatively, D is TRBD2 (5 bases). Trimming removed 11 bases from V and 1 base from J, with 11 bases in between. Per the germline V gene, CDR1 is MGHDK and CDR2 is SYGVNS. This CDR3 has 12 residues. The CDR3 region is CAASRFQETQYF. DNA of the CDR3: TGTGCCGCTAGCAGGTTCCAAGAGACCCAGTACTTC. The complete variable domain, with remaining parts taken from reference TRBV25-1 and TRBJ2-5, reads EADIYQTPRYLVIGTGKKITLECSQTMGHDKMYWYQQDPGMELHLIHYSYGVNSTEKGDLSSESTVSRIRTEHFPLTLESARPSHTSQYLCAASRFQETQYFGPGTRLLVL.

This clonotype was seen repeatedly, ten times or more. The rearrangement uses TRBV6-5 and TRBJ1-1; possible D gene TRBD1, 6 bases. Trimming pared 10 bases from V and 1 base from J, leaving 16 bases between. Germline V gives CDR1 MNHEY, CDR2 SVGAGI. This CDR3 contains 14 residues. In DNA, the CDR3 is TGTGCCACCTACGACCAGGGGTGGAACACTGAAGCTTTCTTT. Amino acid sequence: CATYDQGWNTEAFF.

This clonotype was seen only once. Mismatch with germline at one junction end may stem from a read error. The chain recombines TRBV7-9 with TRBJ2-5; D may match TRBD1 or TRBD2 (5 bases each). Germline V CDR1 and CDR2: SEHNR, FQNEAQ (reference sequence). The CDR3 is made up of 12 amino acids. The CDR3 DNA sequence: TGTGCCAGCAGCGGGTCCGGGACCCCAAGGCACTTC. It is translated as CASSGSGTPRHF.

To note about this clonotype: Since a much larger clone is just one base distant, this may be a read error. The chain recombines TRBV7-9 with TRBJ1-1; D not certain. CDR1 and CDR2 (germline): SEHNR, FQNEAQ (reference sequence). The length of the CDR3 is 13 residues. The CDR3 DNA reads as TGTGCCAGCAGCTTTAGAGCGAACACTGAAGCTCTCTTT. Translated: CASSFRANTEALF.